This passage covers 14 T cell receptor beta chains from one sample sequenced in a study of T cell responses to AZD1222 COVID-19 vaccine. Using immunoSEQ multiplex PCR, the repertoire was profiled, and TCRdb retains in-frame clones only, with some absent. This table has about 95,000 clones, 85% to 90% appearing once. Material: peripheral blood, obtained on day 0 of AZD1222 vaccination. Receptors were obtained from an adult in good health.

CDR3 amino acids: CASSYSGAGNQPQHF. The CDR3 DNA reads as TGTGCCAGCAGTTACTCAGGTGCGGGGAATCAGCCCCAGCATTTT. The chain couples TRBV6-2 or TRBV6-3 to TRBJ1-5; D not certain. The germline gives CDR1 MNHEY, CDR2 SVGEGT. This CDR3 region has 15 residues. The V end lost 0 bases, the J end lost 4 bases, and 10 bases lay between the germline ends.

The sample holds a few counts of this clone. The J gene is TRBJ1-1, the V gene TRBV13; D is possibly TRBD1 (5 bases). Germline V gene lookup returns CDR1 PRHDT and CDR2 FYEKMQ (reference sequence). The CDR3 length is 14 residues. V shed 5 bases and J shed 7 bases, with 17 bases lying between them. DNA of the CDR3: TGTGCCAGCAGCCCCCCCGGGGCTGATCTTGAAGCTTTCTTT. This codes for CASSPPGADLEAFF. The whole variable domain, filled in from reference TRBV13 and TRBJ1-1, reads AAGVIQSPRHLIKEKRETATLKCYPIPRHDTVYWYQQGPGQDPQFLISFYEKMQSDKGSIPDRFSAQQFSDYHSELNMSSLELGDSALYFCASSPPGADLEAFFGQGTRLTVV.

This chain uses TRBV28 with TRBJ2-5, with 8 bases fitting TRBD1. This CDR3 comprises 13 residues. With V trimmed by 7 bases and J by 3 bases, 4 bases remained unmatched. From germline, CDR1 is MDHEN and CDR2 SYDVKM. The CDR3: CASTPTGEETQYF. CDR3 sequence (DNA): TGTGCCAGCACCCCGACAGGGGAAGAGACCCAGTACTTC.

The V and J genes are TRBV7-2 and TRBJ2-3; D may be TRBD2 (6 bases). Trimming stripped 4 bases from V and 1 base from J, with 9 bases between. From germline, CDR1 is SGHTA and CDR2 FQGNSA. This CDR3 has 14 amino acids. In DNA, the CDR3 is TGTGCCAGCAGCTCGACTAGAGGCACAGATACGCAGTATTTT. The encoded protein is CASSSTRGTDTQYF. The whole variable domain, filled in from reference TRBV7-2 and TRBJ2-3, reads GAGVSQSPSNKVTEKGKDVELRCDPISGHTALYWYRQSLGQGLEFLIYFQGNSAPDKSGLPSDRFSAERTGGSVSTLTIQRTQQEDSAVYLCASSSTRGTDTQYFGPGTRLTVL.

DNA for the CDR3: TGTGCCAGCAGTGAAGACGGCAGTCAAAACACTGAAGCTTTCTTT. Translated: CASSEDGSQNTEAFF. The chain carries TRBV2 and TRBJ1-1; D is unclear. This CDR3 region has 15 residues. In germline, CDR1 is SNHLY, CDR2 FYNNEI. The V gene lost 1 base and the J gene lost 2 bases, with 11 bases spanning the gap.

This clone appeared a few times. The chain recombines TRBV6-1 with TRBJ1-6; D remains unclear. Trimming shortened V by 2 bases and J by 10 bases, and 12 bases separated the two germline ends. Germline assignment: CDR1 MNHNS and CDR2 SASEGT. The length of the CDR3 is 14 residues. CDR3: CASSEKGAGSPLHF. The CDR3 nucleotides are TGTGCCAGCAGTGAAAAGGGTGCGGGATCACCCCTCCACTTT.

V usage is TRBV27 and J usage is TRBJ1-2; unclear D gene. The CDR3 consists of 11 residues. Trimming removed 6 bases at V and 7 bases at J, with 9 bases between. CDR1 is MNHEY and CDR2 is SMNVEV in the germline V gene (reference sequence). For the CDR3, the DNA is TGTGCCAGCAGCCAAGGAGGTGGCTACACCTTC. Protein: CASSQGGGYTF.

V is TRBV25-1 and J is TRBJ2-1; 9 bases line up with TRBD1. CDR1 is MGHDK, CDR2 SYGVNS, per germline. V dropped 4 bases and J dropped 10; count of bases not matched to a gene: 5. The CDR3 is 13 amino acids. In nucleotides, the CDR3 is TGTGCCAGCAGTGCCGGACAGGGGAACGAGCAGTTCTTC. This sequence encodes CASSAGQGNEQFF. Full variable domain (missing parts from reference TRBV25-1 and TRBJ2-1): EADIYQTPRYLVIGTGKKITLECSQTMGHDKMYWYQQDPGMELHLIHYSYGVNSTEKGDLSSESTVSRIRTEHFPLTLESARPSHTSQYLCASSAGQGNEQFFGPGTRLTVL.

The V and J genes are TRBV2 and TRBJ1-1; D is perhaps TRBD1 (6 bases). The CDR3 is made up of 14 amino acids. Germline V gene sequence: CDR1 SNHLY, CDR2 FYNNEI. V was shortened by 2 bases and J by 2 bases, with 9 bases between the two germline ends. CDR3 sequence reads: CASSEQGPNTEAFF. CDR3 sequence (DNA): TGTGCCAGCAGTGAACAGGGGCCAAACACTGAAGCTTTCTTT.

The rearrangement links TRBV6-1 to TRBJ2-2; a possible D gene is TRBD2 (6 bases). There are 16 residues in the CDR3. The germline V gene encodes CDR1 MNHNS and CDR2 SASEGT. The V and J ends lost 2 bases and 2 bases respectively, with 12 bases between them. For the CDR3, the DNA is TGTGCCAGCAGTGAACTAGCGAGAATAAACACCGGGGAGCTGTTTTTT. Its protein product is CASSELARINTGELFF.

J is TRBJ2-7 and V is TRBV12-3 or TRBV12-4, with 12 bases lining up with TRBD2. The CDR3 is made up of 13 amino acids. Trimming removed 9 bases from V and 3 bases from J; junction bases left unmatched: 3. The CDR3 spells CASGLAGSYEQYF. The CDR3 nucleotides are TGTGCCAGTGGACTAGCGGGAAGCTACGAGCAGTACTTC.

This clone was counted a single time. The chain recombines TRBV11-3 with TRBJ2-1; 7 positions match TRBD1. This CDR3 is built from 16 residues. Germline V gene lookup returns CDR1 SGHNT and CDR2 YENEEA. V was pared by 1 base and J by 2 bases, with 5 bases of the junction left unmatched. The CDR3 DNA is TGTGCCAGCAGCTTAGTTACAGGGGTGCCCTACAATGAGCAGTTCTTC. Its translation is CASSLVTGVPYNEQFF.

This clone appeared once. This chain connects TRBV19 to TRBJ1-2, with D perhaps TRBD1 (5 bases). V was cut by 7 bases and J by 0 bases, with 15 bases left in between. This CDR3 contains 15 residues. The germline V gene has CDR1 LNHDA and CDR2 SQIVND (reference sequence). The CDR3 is CASMDGGLANYGYTF. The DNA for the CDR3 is TGTGCCAGTATGGACGGGGGATTAGCTAACTATGGCTACACCTTC. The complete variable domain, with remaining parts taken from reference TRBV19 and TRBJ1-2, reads DGGITQSPKYLFRKEGQNVTLSCEQNLNHDAMYWYRQDPGQGLRLIYYSQIVNDFQKGDIAEGYSVSREKKESFPLTVTSAQKNPTAFYLCASMDGGLANYGYTFGSGTRLTVV.

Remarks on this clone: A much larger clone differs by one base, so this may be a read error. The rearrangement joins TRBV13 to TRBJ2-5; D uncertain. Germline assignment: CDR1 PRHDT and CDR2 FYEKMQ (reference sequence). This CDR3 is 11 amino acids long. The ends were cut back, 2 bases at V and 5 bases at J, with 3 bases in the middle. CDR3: CASSLSETQYF. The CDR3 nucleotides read TGTGCCAGCAGCTTAAGTGAGACCCAGTACTTC.